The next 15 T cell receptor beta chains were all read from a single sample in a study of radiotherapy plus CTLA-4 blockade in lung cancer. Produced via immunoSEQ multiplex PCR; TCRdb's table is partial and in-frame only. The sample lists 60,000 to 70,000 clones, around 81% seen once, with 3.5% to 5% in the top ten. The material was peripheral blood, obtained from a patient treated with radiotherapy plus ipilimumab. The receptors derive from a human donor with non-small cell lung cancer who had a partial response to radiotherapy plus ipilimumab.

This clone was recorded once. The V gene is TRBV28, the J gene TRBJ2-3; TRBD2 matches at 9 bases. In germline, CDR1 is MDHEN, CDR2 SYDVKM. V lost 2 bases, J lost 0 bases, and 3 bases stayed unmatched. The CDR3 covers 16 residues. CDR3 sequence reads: CASSLRLAGSTDTQYF. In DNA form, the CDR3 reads TGTGCCAGCAGTTTACGGCTAGCGGGAAGCACAGATACGCAGTATTTT.

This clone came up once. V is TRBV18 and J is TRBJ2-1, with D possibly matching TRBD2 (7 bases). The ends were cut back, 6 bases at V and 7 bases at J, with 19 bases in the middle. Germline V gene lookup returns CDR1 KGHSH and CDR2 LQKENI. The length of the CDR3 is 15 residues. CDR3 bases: TGTGCCAGCTCCCCTATTGGGGGAGGGGGAAATGAGCAGTTCTTC. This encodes CASSPIGGGGNEQFF.

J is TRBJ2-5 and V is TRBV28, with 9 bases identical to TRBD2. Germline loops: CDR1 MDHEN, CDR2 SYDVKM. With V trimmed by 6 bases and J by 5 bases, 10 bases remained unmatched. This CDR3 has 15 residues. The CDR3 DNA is TGTGCCAGCAGAGTAGCGGGAGCCCGGGGGGAGACCCAGTACTTC. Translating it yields CASRVAGARGETQYF.

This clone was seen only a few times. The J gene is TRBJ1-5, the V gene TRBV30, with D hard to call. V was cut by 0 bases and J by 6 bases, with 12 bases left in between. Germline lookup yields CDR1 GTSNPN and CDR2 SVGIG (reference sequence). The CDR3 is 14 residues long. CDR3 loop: CAWSVSGGGQPQHF. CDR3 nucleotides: TGTGCCTGGAGTGTCTCGGGCGGAGGTCAGCCCCAGCATTTT. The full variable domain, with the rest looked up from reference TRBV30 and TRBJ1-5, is SQTIHQWPATLVQPVGSPLSLECTVEGTSNPNLYWYRQAAGRGLQLLFYSVGIGQISSEVPQNLSASRPQDRQFILSSKKLLLSDSGFYLCAWSVSGGGQPQHFGDGTRLSIL.

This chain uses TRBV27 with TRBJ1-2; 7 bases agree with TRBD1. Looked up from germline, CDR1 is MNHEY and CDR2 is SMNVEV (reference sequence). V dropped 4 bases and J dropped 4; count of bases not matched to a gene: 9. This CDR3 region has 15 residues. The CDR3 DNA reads TGTGCCAGCAGTTCGACAGGGCGAACGGGCTATGGCTACACCTTC. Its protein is CASSSTGRTGYGYTF.

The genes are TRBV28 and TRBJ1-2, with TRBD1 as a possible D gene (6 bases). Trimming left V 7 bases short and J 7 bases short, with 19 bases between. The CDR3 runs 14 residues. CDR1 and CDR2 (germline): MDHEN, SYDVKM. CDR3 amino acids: CASTPGAGASGYTF. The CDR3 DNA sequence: TGTGCCAGCACCCCAGGGGCGGGGGCGTCTGGCTACACCTTC.

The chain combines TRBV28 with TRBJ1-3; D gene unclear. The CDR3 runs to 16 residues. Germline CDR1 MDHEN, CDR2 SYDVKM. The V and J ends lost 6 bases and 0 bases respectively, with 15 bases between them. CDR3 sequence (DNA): TGTGCCAGCAGCCCGGGCGGGTCTTACTCTGGAAACACCATATATTTT. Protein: CASSPGGSYSGNTIYF.

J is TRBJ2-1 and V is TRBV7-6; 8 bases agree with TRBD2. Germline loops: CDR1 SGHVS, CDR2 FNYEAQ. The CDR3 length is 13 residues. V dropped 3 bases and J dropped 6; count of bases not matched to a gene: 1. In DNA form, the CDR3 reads TGTGCCAGCAGCTTCCTAGCGGGCAATGAGCAGTTCTTC. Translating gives CASSFLAGNEQFF.

The CDR3 nucleotides are TGTGCCAGCAGCCAAGACCCCGCCCCGGTGCGGGATAACAATGAGCAGTTCTTC. This gives the protein CASSQDPAPVRDNNEQFF. V usage is TRBV4-2 and J usage is TRBJ2-1, with D possibly TRBD2 on 6 matching bases. The CDR3 extends over 18 amino acids. Trimming left V 0 bases short and J 5 bases short, with 20 bases between. The germline CDR1 and CDR2 sequences are LGHNA and YNFKEQ.

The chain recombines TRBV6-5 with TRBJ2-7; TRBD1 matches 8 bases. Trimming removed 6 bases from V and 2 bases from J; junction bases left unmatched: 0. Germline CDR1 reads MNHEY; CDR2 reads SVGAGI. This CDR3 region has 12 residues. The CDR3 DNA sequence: TGTGCCAGCAGGGGACAGGCCTACGAGCAGTACTTC. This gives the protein CASRGQAYEQYF.

The CDR3, as DNA: TGCGCCAGCAGCTTGGTGGGGCAAGGGACTGAAGCTTTCTTT. It specifies CASSLVGQGTEAFF. The rearrangement uses TRBV5-1 and TRBJ1-1, with a tentative D call TRBD1 (5 bases). Germline V gives CDR1 SGHRS, CDR2 YFSETQ. V was trimmed by 0 bases and J by 5 bases, leaving 11 bases between them. The CDR3 length is 14 residues.

The CDR3 bases are TGTGCCAGCAGCTTAGCCGGAGTTAGCTACGAGCAGTACTTC. It yields the protein CASSLAGVSYEQYF. This rearrangement joins TRBV11-2 to TRBJ2-7; D unresolved. Trimming removed 1 base at V and 3 bases at J, with 10 bases between. The CDR3 sequence is 14 residues long. Germline V gene lookup returns CDR1 SGHAT and CDR2 FQNNGV.

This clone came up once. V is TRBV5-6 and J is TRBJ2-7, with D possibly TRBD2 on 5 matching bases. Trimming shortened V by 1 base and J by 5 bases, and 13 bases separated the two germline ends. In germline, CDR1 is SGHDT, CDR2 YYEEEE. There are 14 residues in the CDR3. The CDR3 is CASSLFSEGDEQYF. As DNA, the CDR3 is TGTGCCAGCAGCTTGTTCTCAGAGGGTGACGAGCAGTACTTC. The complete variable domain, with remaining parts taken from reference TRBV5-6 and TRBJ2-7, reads DAGVTQSPTHLIKTRGQQVTLRCSPKSGHDTVSWYQQALGQGPQFIFQYYEEEERQRGNFPDRFSGHQFPNYSSELNVNALLLGDSALYLCASSLFSEGDEQYFGPGTRLTVT.

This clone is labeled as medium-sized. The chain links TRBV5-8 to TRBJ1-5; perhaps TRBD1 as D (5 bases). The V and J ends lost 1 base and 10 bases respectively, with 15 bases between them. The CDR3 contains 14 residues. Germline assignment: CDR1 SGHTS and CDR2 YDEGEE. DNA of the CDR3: TGTGCCAGCAGCTTGAGGCAGGGCGTTAGTCCCCAGCATTTT. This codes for CASSLRQGVSPQHF.

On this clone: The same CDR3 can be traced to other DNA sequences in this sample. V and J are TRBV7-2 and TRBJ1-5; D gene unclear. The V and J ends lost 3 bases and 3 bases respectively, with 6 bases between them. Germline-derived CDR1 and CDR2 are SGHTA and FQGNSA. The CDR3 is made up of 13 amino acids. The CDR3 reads CASSFRFNQPQHF. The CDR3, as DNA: TGTGCCAGCAGCTTCAGGTTCAATCAGCCCCAGCATTTT.